This T cell receptor (beta chain) was documented in a study of cytomegalovirus exposure and HLA in healthy donors. The protocol was immunoSEQ multiplex PCR, while the TCRdb copy is restricted to in-frame clones and leaves out a portion. The profile covers 55,000 to 70,000 clones, with about 89% appearing a single time and roughly 1.8% taken by the ten largest. The source is a woman under 30 in good health and CMV-seronegative. The sequencing input was PBMCs.

The CDR3 reads CASSFGADPIQETQYF. The CDR3 nucleotides are TGCGCCAGCAGCTTTGGGGCGGACCCAATCCAAGAGACCCAGTACTTC. V usage is TRBV5-1 and J usage is TRBJ2-5, with D perhaps matching TRBD1 (5 bases). V was pared by 2 bases and J by 1 base, with 15 bases between. The CDR3 totals 16 residues. Per the germline V gene, CDR1 is SGHRS and CDR2 is YFSETQ.